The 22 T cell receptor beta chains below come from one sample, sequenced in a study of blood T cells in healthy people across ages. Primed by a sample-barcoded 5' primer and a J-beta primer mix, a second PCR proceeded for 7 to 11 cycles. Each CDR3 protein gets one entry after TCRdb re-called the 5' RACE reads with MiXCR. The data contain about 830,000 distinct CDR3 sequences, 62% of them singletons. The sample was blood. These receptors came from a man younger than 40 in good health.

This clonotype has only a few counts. The CDR3 spells CASSQGRRASGANVLTF. In DNA, the CDR3 is TGTGCCAGCAGCCAAGGCCGCAGGGCCTCTGGGGCCAACGTCCTGACTTTC. This sequence joins TRBV7-2 and TRBJ2-6; perhaps TRBD1 as D (5 bases). The V gene's germline CDR1 is SGHTA and CDR2 FQGNSA. The length of the CDR3 is 17 residues. The ends were cut back, 5 bases at V and 0 bases at J, with 14 bases in the middle.

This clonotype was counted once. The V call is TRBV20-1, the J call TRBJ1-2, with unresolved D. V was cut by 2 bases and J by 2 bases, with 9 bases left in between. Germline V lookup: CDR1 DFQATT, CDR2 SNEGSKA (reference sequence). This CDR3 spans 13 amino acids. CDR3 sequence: CSARRTENYGYTF. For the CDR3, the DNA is TGCAGTGCTAGACGGACCGAAAACTATGGCTACACCTTC.

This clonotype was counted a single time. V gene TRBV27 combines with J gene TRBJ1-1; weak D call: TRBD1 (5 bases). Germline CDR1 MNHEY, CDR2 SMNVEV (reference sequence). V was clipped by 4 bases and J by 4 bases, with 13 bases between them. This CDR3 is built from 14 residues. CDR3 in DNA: TGTGCCAGCAGTTGGAACGAAAGGGGCACTGAAGCTTTCTTT. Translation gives CASSWNERGTEAFF.

For the CDR3, the DNA is TGTGCCATCAGTGAGTCGGACCATAGGGGCTACACCTTC. It yields the protein CAISESDHRGYTF. The chain links TRBV10-3 to TRBJ1-2; D is unclear. The CDR3 consists of 13 residues. The germline V gene encodes CDR1 ENHRY and CDR2 SYGVKD. Deletions cut 0 bases from V and 8 bases from J, with 10 bases between.

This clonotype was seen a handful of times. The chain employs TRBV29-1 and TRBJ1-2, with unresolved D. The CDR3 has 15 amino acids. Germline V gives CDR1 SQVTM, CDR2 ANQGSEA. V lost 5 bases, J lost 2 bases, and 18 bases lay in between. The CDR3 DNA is TGCAGCGTTTCCCGCACCTCCTTCGACAACTATGGCTACACCTTC. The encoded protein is CSVSRTSFDNYGYTF.

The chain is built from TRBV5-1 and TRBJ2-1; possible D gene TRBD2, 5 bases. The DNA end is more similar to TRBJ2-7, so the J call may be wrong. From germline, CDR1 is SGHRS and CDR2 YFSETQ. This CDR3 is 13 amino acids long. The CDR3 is CASSFGNINEQYF. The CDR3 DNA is TGCGCCAGCAGCTTCGGGAACATCAACGAGCAGTACTTC.

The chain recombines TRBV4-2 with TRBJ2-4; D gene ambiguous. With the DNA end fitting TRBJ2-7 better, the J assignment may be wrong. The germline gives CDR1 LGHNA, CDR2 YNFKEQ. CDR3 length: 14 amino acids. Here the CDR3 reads CASSQDVERDEQYF. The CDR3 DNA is TGTGCCAGCAGCCAAGACGTCGAGCGTGACGAGCAGTACTTC.

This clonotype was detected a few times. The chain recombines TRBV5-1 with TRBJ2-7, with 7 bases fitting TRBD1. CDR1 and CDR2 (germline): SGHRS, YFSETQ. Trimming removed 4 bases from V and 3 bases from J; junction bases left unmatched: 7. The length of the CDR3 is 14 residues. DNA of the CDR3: TGCGCCAGCAGCATAGGGGACAGCTTCTACGAGCAGTACTTC. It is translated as CASSIGDSFYEQYF.

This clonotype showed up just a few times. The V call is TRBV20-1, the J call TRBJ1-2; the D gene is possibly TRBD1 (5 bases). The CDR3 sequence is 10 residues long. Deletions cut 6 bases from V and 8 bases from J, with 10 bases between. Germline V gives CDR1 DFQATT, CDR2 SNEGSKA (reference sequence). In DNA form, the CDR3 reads TGCAGTGCCCCCGGGGCGGGCTACACCTTC. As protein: CSAPGAGYTF.

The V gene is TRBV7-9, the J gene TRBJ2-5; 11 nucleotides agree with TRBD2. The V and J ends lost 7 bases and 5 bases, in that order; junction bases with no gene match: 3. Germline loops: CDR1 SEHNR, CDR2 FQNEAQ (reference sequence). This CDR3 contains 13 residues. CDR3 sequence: CASKTSGVETQYF. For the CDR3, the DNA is TGTGCCAGCAAGACTAGCGGGGTTGAGACCCAGTACTTC.

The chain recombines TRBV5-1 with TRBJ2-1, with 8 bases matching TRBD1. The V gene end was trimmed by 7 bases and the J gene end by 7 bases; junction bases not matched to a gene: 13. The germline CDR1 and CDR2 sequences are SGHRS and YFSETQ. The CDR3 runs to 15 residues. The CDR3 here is CASPNRGILINEQFF. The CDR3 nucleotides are TGCGCCAGCCCTAACAGGGGGATTTTGATAAATGAGCAGTTCTTC.

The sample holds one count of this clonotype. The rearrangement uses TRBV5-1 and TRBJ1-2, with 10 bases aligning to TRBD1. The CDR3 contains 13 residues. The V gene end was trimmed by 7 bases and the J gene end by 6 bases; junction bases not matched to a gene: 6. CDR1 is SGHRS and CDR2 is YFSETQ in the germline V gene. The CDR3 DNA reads TGCGCCAGCGGGGACAGGGGAGTCGATGGCTACACCTTC. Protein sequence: CASGDRGVDGYTF.

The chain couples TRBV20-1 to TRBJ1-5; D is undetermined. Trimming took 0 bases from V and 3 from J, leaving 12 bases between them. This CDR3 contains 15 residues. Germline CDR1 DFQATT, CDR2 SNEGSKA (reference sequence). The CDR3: CSARDFNGFNQPQHF. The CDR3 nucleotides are TGCAGTGCTAGAGATTTTAACGGATTCAATCAGCCCCAGCATTTT.

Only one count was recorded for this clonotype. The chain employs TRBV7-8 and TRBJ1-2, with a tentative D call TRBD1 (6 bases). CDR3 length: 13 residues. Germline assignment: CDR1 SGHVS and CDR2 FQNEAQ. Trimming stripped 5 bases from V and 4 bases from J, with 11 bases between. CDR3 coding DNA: TGTGCCAGCAGCGGTGGACAGCTCTATGGCTACACCTTC. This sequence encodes CASSGGQLYGYTF.

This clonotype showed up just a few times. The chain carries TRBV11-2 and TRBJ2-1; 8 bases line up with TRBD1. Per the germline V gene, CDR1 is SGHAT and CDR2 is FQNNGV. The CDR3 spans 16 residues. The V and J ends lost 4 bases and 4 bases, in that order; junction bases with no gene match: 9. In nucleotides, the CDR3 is TGTGCCAGCAGCTCTACCTGGACAGGGTCTTACAATGAGCAGTTCTTC. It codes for CASSSTWTGSYNEQFF.

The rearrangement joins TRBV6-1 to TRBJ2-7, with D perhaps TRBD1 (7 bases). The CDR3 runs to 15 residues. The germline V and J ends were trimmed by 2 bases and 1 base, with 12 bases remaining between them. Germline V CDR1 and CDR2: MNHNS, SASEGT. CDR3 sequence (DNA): TGTGCCAGCAGTGAATCCCAGGGGGGTTCCTACGAGCAGTACTTC. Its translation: CASSESQGGSYEQYF.

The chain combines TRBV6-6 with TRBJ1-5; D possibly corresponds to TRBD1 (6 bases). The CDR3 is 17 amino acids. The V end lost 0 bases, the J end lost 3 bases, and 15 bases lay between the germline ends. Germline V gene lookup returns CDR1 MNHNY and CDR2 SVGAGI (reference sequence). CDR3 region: CASSYSVRTDHNQPQHF. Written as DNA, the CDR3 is TGTGCCAGCAGTTACTCGGTCCGGACAGACCACAATCAGCCCCAGCATTTT.

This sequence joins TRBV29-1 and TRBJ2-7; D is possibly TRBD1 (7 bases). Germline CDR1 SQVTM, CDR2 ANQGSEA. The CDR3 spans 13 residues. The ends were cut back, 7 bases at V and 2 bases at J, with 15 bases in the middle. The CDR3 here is CSAEGGGPYEQYF. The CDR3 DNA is TGCAGCGCGGAAGGAGGGGGCCCCTACGAGCAGTACTTC.

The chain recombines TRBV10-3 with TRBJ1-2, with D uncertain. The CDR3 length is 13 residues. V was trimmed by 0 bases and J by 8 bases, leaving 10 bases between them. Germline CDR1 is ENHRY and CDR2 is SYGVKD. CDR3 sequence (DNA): TGTGCCATCAGTGAGTCGCCACTTGGAGGCTACACCTTC. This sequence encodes CAISESPLGGYTF.

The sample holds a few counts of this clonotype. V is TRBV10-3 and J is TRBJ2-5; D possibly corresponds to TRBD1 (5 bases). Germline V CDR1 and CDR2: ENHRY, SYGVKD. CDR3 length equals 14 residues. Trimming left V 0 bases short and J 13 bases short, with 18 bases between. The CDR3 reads CAISESQGFLSPYF. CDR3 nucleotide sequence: TGTGCCATCAGTGAGTCCCAGGGATTCCTATCCCCGTACTTC.

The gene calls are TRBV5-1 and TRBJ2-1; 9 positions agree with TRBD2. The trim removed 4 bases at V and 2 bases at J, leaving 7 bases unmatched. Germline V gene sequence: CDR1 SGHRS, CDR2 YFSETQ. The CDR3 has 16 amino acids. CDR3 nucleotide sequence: TGCGCCAGCAGCCACTTGGAGCGGGGGGCCTACAATGAGCAGTTCTTC. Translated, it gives CASSHLERGAYNEQFF.

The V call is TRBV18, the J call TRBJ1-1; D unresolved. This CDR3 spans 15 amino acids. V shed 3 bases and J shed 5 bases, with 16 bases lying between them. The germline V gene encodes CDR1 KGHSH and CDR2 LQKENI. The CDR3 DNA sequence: TGTGCCAGCTCACCCTCGCTGAGGGTTGATACTGAAGCTTTCTTT. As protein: CASSPSLRVDTEAFF.